This entry lists 11 T cell receptor beta chains sequenced from one sample in a study of blood T cell repertoires in COVID-19. Sequencing was performed with immunoSEQ multiplex PCR; in TCRdb, only in-frame clones are kept and a portion is missing. The table records 270,000 or so clones, around 82% of them present only once. The sample was peripheral blood. The receptors here all came from a woman younger than 35 with acute or convalescent COVID-19.

In this sample, this clone turned up once. The chain combines TRBV25-1 with TRBJ2-5; 10 nucleotides agree with TRBD2. The CDR3 covers 15 residues. Trimming cost V 2 bases and J 6 bases; bases outside gene matches: 6. Germline-derived CDR1 and CDR2 are MGHDK and SYGVNS. The CDR3 bases are TGTGCCAGCAGTGAACCCTTAGCGGGAGGACAGACCCAGTACTTC. Amino acids: CASSEPLAGGQTQYF. Combining the CDR3 with reference TRBV25-1 and TRBJ2-5 gives the whole variable domain EADIYQTPRYLVIGTGKKITLECSQTMGHDKMYWYQQDPGMELHLIHYSYGVNSTEKGDLSSESTVSRIRTEHFPLTLESARPSHTSQYLCASSEPLAGGQTQYFGPGTRLLVL.

The chain employs TRBV5-3 and TRBJ1-6, with D possibly being TRBD1 (5 bases). TRBV5-3 is an ORF, and what it does is uncertain. The V and J ends lost 1 base and 8 bases respectively, with 13 bases between them. The CDR3 consists of 15 residues. CDR3 amino acids: CARSLKRGRDSPLHF. CDR3 DNA: TGTGCCAGAAGCTTGAAAAGGGGCCGTGATTCACCCCTCCACTTT.

This clone was picked up a small number of times. This chain joins TRBV7-9 and TRBJ1-3, with 7 bases matching TRBD1. V trimming: 3 bases; J trimming: 8 bases; junction bases outside the gene matches: 10. Germline values: CDR1 SEHNR, CDR2 FQNEAQ (reference sequence). The CDR3 is made up of 15 amino acids. The CDR3 sequence is CASSLGHRGRDTIYF. The CDR3 bases are TGTGCCAGCAGCTTGGGGCACAGGGGTAGGGACACCATATATTTT.

This chain links TRBV18 with TRBJ1-1; 7 bases agree with TRBD1. The ends lost 3 bases at V and 6 bases at J; junction bases unmatched: 10. CDR1 KGHSH and CDR2 LQKENI come from the germline V gene. The CDR3 covers 15 residues. The CDR3 nucleotides read TGTGCCAGCTCACCGTCCAATCAGGGGGTTTCTGAAGCTTTCTTT. Its protein product is CASSPSNQGVSEAFF.

The rearrangement joins TRBV10-3 to TRBJ1-4; 7 bases align to TRBD1. This CDR3 has 15 amino acids. Germline CDR1 and CDR2: ENHRY and SYGVKD. With V trimmed by 6 bases and J by 4 bases, 8 bases remained unmatched. The CDR3 sequence is CAISRTGELNEKLFF. In DNA, the CDR3 is TGTGCCATCAGCCGTACAGGGGAGCTTAATGAAAAACTGTTTTTT.

CDR3 protein: CSASRGTGGGQPQHF. CDR3 nucleotides: TGCAGTGCTAGTAGGGGGACAGGGGGAGGGCAGCCCCAGCATTTT. This chain joins TRBV20-1 and TRBJ1-5; 11 bases align to TRBD1. CDR1 and CDR2 (germline): DFQATT, SNEGSKA (reference sequence). The J segment lost 7 bases and the V segment lost 3 bases, leaving 8 bases of the junction unmatched. The CDR3 runs to 15 residues.

Only a few counts were recorded for this clone. The V gene is TRBV2, the J gene TRBJ2-1; TRBD2 is a possible D gene (5 bases). The CDR3 sequence is 13 residues long. Germline V gene lookup returns CDR1 SNHLY and CDR2 FYNNEI. V was clipped by 6 bases and J by 0 bases, with 6 bases between them. The chain's CDR3 is CASSRDSYNEQFF. CDR3 sequence (DNA): TGTGCCAGCAGCCGGGACTCCTACAATGAGCAGTTCTTC.

The rearrangement joins TRBV10-2 to TRBJ2-1; no definite D call. Looked up from germline, CDR1 is WSHSY and CDR2 is SAAADI. The germline V and J ends were trimmed by 3 bases and 4 bases, with 4 bases remaining between them. The length of the CDR3 is 12 residues. The CDR3 reads CASSDQYNEQFF. The CDR3 region has the DNA TGCGCCAGCAGTGATCAGTACAATGAGCAGTTCTTC.

This chain links TRBV7-9 with TRBJ2-5, with 7 bases matching TRBD1. The CDR3 is 12 residues long. Germline V gene lookup returns CDR1 SEHNR and CDR2 FQNEAQ (reference sequence). Unmatched junction bases numbered 3, after V lost 6 bases and J lost 5 bases. This CDR3 reads CASRLQGETQYF. The CDR3 DNA reads TGTGCCAGCAGGTTACAGGGGGAGACCCAGTACTTC.

This chain links TRBV3-1 (or the pseudogene TRBV3-2) with TRBJ1-2; D is unresolved. Germline V gene lookup returns CDR1 LGHDT and CDR2 YNNKEL (reference sequence). V lost 4 bases, J lost 4 bases, and 16 bases lay in between. This CDR3 has 15 amino acids. The CDR3 DNA reads TGTGCCAGCAGCCTTCAAATGTGGGCCAGCTATGGCTACACCTTC. Translating it yields CASSLQMWASYGYTF.

The chain joins TRBV7-2 to TRBJ2-5, with D possibly being TRBD2 (5 bases). Germline CDR1 reads SGHTA; CDR2 reads FQGNSA. V lost 5 bases, J lost 5 bases, and 12 bases lay in between. CDR3 length equals 13 residues. The CDR3 nucleotides are TGTGCCAGCAGCCCCGGGGTTTGGGAGACCCAGTACTTC. Its translation is CASSPGVWETQYF.